This T cell receptor beta chain was found in a study of blood T cell repertoires in COVID-19. Study context: The United States, Italy and Spain supplied acute and convalescent COVID-19 samples.

The repertoire was sequenced with immunoSEQ multiplex PCR; TCRdb's copy has only in-frame clones and lacks some. The table lists just over 350,000 clones, about 90% of them singletons. Participants were aged about 18 to 100 years from roughly 25 US areas. Membership in each cohort depended on participant-reported clinical history. V lost 4 bases and J lost 2, with 16 bases in between. This CDR3 spans 16 amino acids. The germline gives CDR1 ENHRY, CDR2 SYGVKD. The TCR originated in a woman in her twenties or thirties who had recovered from COVID-19. Sequencing was done on a sample of PBMCs or T cells enriched from blood (not recorded which). The genes are TRBV10-3 and TRBJ2-3; possible D gene TRBD2, 7 bases. CDR3 in amino acids: CAISGWGRGATDTQYF. The CDR3 DNA reads TGTGCCATCAGTGGGTGGGGACGGGGGGCCACAGATACGCAGTATTTT.